This T cell receptor beta chain was sequenced for a study of blood T cell repertoires in COVID-19. The CDR3 is 11 residues long. Trimming left V 6 bases short and J 7 bases short, with 9 bases between. Germline V gene data show CDR1 as LNHDA and CDR2 as SQIVND (reference sequence). All enrollees were roughly 18 to 89 years old and from around 25 US areas. Clones were read by immunoSEQ multiplex PCR, and TCRdb kept only the in-frame ones, dropping some. There are some 200,000 clones in the sample; roughly 82% occur only once, and approximately 12% lies in the top ten. The source of this sequence is a man aged 35 to 55 who had recovered from COVID-19. The genes are TRBV19 and TRBJ1-1, with D unresolved. Sequenced sample: PBMCs or T cells enriched from blood (not recorded which). CDR3 in amino acids: CASRKGSEAFF. DNA for the CDR3: TGTGCCAGTAGGAAAGGGAGTGAAGCTTTCTTT.